This record covers a single T cell receptor beta chain. Its antigen is as yet unknown. Trimming left V 5 bases short and J 4 bases short, with 8 bases between. CDR3 length: 11 residues. Germline CDR1 is SQVTM and CDR2 is ANQGSEA. Template switching added a universal primer binding site, and final cDNA carried unique molecular identifiers. TCRdb re-analysed the 5' RACE reads in MiXCR, keeping a single row per CDR3 protein. The sample has hundreds of thousands of distinct CDR3 sequences; 5.5% to 6.5% are singletons. These data come from a study of identical twins. General study results and limits: The study drew conclusions from cross-sectional statistical analysis, not from following the same donors. Abundant beta clonotypes from cord blood had fewer insertions, unlike memory repertoires, which showed none.

The sequenced material came from naive T cells sorted from blood. The TCR was taken from a man aged 18 to 35 in good health. V usage is TRBV29-1 and J usage is TRBJ1-2; D unresolved. CDR3 region: CSVRLPYGYTF. CDR3 nucleotide sequence: TGCAGCGTTAGGCTACCCTATGGCTACACCTTC. Together with reference TRBV29-1 and TRBJ1-2, the CDR3 gives the full variable domain: SAVISQKPSRDICQRGTSLTIQCQVDSQVTMMFWYRQQPGQSLTLIATANQGSEATYESGFVIDKFPISRPNLTFSTLTVSNMSPEDSSIYLCSVRLPYGYTFGSGTRLTVV.